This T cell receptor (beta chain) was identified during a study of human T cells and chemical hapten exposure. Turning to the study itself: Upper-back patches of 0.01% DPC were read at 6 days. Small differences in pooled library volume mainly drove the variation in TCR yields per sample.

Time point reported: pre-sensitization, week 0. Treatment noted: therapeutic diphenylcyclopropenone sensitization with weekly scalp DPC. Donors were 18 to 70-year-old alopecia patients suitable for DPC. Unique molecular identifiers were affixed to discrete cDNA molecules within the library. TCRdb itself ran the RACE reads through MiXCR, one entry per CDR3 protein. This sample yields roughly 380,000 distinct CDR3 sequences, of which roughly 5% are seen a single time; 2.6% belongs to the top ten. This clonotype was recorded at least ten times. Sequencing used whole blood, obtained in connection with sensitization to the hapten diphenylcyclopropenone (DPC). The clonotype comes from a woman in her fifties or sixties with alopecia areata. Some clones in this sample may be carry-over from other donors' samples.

CDR3 sequence: CASSYAENYGYTF. The CDR3 DNA follows: TGTGCCAGCAGTTACGCGGAGAACTATGGCTACACCTTC. The V and J genes are TRBV6-5 and TRBJ1-2; D is uncertain. Germline V CDR1 and CDR2: MNHEY, SVGAGI. V shed 2 bases and J shed 2 bases, with 6 bases lying between them. The CDR3 loop spans 13 amino acids.